A single sample gave rise to the 21 T cell receptor beta chains below, sequenced in a study of blood T cell repertoires in COVID-19. TCRdb's copy holds only in-frame clones and misses some; the assay was immunoSEQ multiplex PCR. The table lists 150,000 or so clones, more than 80% of them singletons. The sample taken for sequencing was peripheral blood. Receptor source: a man between 18 and 29 years old with COVID-19, enrolled during active disease.

V usage is TRBV28 and J usage is TRBJ2-1; 7 bases match TRBD1. The CDR3 loop spans 12 amino acids. Germline lookup yields CDR1 MDHEN and CDR2 SYDVKM. With 5 bases clipped from V and 11 bases from J, the junction kept 6 bases outside the gene matches. The DNA of the CDR3 is TGTGCCAGCAGTGTCCACAGGGGAAAGCAGTTCTTC. This sequence encodes CASSVHRGKQFF.

V usage is TRBV4-1 and J usage is TRBJ2-7, with 10 bases aligning to TRBD2. Germline trimming cut 0 bases from V and 3 bases from J; bases unmatched to any gene: 14. The germline gives CDR1 MGHRA, CDR2 YSYEKL. The CDR3 length is 19 residues. In DNA form, the CDR3 reads TGCGCCAGCAGCCAAGATATCCTAGCGGGAGAGAGGGGCTTCTACGAGCAGTACTTC. It translates to CASSQDILAGERGFYEQYF.

This clone was seen many times. The V gene is TRBV7-9, the J gene TRBJ2-1, with D perhaps TRBD2 (6 bases). This CDR3 has 16 amino acids. V was shortened by 4 bases and J by 1 base, with 14 bases between the two germline ends. Germline CDR1 and CDR2: SEHNR and FQNEAQ (reference sequence). CDR3 coding DNA: TGTGCCAGCAGCTCTCTCAGCGGGCCTTCCTACAATGAGCAGTTCTTC. This translates into CASSSLSGPSYNEQFF.

The chain recombines TRBV28 with TRBJ1-5; D is possibly TRBD1 (6 bases). With 5 bases removed from V and 4 bases from J, the gap between germline ends came to 15 bases. The CDR3 totals 15 residues. CDR1 and CDR2 from the germline V gene are MDHEN and SYDVKM. CDR3 DNA sequence: TGTGCCAGCAGTCCTCCCCCAGGGGTAAATCAGCCCCAGCATTTT. This sequence encodes CASSPPPGVNQPQHF. Complete variable domain (other parts from reference TRBV28 and TRBJ1-5): DVKVTQSSRYLVKRTGEKVFLECVQDMDHENMFWYRQDPGLGLRLIYFSYDVKMKEKGDIPEGYSVSREKKERFSLILESASTNQTSMYLCASSPPPGVNQPQHFGDGTRLSIL.

The chain employs TRBV28 and TRBJ1-2; the D gene is possibly TRBD1 (6 bases). The V end was cut by 8 bases, the J end by 8 bases, with 18 bases between. The length of the CDR3 is 13 residues. CDR1 and CDR2 (germline): MDHEN, SYDVKM. The CDR3 is CASGRGARWGYTF. In DNA form, the CDR3 reads TGTGCCAGCGGGAGGGGGGCCCGCTGGGGCTACACCTTC.

The chain recombines TRBV19 with TRBJ1-5; D possibly corresponds to TRBD1 (5 bases). The V gene lost 4 bases and the J gene lost 1 base, with 11 bases spanning the gap. Germline V CDR1 and CDR2: LNHDA, SQIVND (reference sequence). The CDR3 totals 15 residues. The CDR3 sequence: CASSRGDLSNQPQHF. The CDR3 DNA reads TGTGCCAGTAGTAGGGGGGACTTGAGCAATCAGCCCCAGCATTTT.

CDR3 sequence reads: CASNERDTDTQYF. CDR3 nucleotides: TGTGCCAGCAACGAGCGGGACACAGATACGCAGTATTTT. The chain combines TRBV9 with TRBJ2-3; 7 positions match TRBD2. Trimming took 6 bases from V and 2 from J; bases not matched to a gene: 3. The CDR3 runs 13 residues. Germline V CDR1 and CDR2: SGDLS, YYNGEE.

CDR3: CASSEGPPLAGPYNEQFF. The CDR3 DNA sequence: TGTGCCAGCAGCGAGGGCCCCCCTCTAGCGGGACCCTACAATGAGCAGTTCTTC. The J gene is TRBJ2-1, the V gene TRBV9; 9 bases map to TRBD2. The CDR3 sequence is 18 residues long. The germline V gene encodes CDR1 SGDLS and CDR2 YYNGEE. Trimming at V came to 3 bases and at J to 2 bases, leaving 12 bases not matched to a gene. The full variable domain, rest sourced from reference TRBV9 and TRBJ2-1, is DSGVTQTPKHLITATGQRVTLRCSPRSGDLSVYWYQQSLDQGLQFLIQYYNGEERAKGNILERFSAQQFPDLHSELNLSSLELGDSALYFCASSEGPPLAGPYNEQFFGPGTRLTVL.

The V call is TRBV7-3, the J call TRBJ2-1; weak D call: TRBD1 (6 bases). CDR3 size: 14 residues. Trimming left V 3 bases short and J 4 bases short, with 10 bases between. Germline V gene lookup returns CDR1 SGHTA and CDR2 FQGTGA. The DNA of the CDR3 is TGTGCCAGCAGCTTCGGGACACGATACAATGAGCAGTTCTTC. This encodes CASSFGTRYNEQFF.

This rearrangement joins TRBV24-1 to TRBJ1-5, with 10 bases that match TRBD1. The V gene's germline CDR1 is KGHDR and CDR2 SFDVKD. V lost 4 bases, J lost 5 bases, and 4 bases stayed unmatched. This CDR3 comprises 15 residues. This CDR3 is CATSDSDRGHQPQHF. The CDR3 bases are TGTGCCACCAGTGACTCTGACAGGGGGCATCAGCCCCAGCATTTT.

CDR3 residues: CASSTNQETQYF. In DNA form, the CDR3 reads TGTGCCAGCTCAACAAACCAAGAGACCCAGTACTTC. The V gene is TRBV18, the J gene TRBJ2-5; D gene uncertain. CDR1 KGHSH and CDR2 LQKENI come from the germline V gene. The CDR3 length is 12 residues. V was trimmed by 5 bases and J by 0 bases, leaving 4 bases between them.

This rearrangement joins TRBV15 to TRBJ2-2; 8 positions agree with TRBD1. Germline assignment: CDR1 LNHNV and CDR2 YYDKDF (reference sequence). The CDR3 consists of 15 residues. The J segment lost 0 bases and the V segment lost 6 bases, leaving 3 bases of the junction unmatched. CDR3 region: CATRSQGANTGELFF. The CDR3 DNA follows: TGTGCCACCAGGTCACAGGGGGCGAACACCGGGGAGCTGTTTTTT.

The genes are TRBV9 and TRBJ2-3; TRBD2 aligns across 10 bases. This CDR3 has 16 residues. The V gene's germline CDR1 is SGDLS and CDR2 YYNGEE. Trimming at V came to 3 bases and at J to 4 bases, leaving 8 bases not matched to a gene. The CDR3 bases are TGTGCCAGCAGCGCCCCCCTAGCGGGAGTGGCAGATACGCAGTATTTT. Its protein product is CASSAPLAGVADTQYF.

The chain is built from TRBV29-1 and TRBJ2-7; TRBD1 matches at 7 bases. This CDR3 contains 11 residues. The V and J ends lost 4 bases and 6 bases, in that order; junction bases with no gene match: 3. Germline CDR1 SQVTM, CDR2 ANQGSEA. The CDR3 here is CSVGTGAEQYF. The CDR3 DNA reads TGCAGCGTTGGAACAGGGGCCGAGCAGTACTTC.

V usage is TRBV2 and J usage is TRBJ2-1, with D maybe TRBD2 (6 bases). Germline loops: CDR1 SNHLY, CDR2 FYNNEI. This CDR3 spans 15 amino acids. Deletions cut 8 bases from V and 4 bases from J, with 18 bases between. The CDR3 coding sequence is TGTGCCAGCGGAGAGCTGGCGGGACCATACAATGAGCAGTTCTTC. Translated: CASGELAGPYNEQFF.

The rearrangement uses TRBV6-2 or TRBV6-3 and TRBJ2-2; D gene uncertain. V lost 2 bases, J lost 5 bases, and 6 bases lay in between. The CDR3 runs 13 residues. Per the germline V gene, CDR1 is MNHEY and CDR2 is SVGEGT. The DNA of the CDR3 is TGTGCCAGCAGTTACGCAGGAACCGGGGAGCTGTTTTTT. Translation: CASSYAGTGELFF.

The rearrangement joins TRBV9 to TRBJ2-2, with 12 bases fitting TRBD1. Germline V gene lookup returns CDR1 SGDLS and CDR2 YYNGEE. With 2 bases clipped from V and 7 bases from J, the junction kept 18 bases outside the gene matches. The CDR3 contains 20 residues. The CDR3 DNA follows: TGTGCCAGCAGCGTCCTACCCTACTTTGGGACAGGGGGCGAGGGCGGGGAGCTGTTTTTT. Protein: CASSVLPYFGTGGEGGELFF.

The rearrangement joins TRBV7-2 to TRBJ1-2, with unresolved D. Trimming pared 1 base from V and 5 bases from J, leaving 5 bases between. Germline V CDR1 and CDR2: SGHTA, FQGNSA. This CDR3 is built from 12 residues. The chain's CDR3 is CASSLVGYGYTF. The CDR3 bases are TGTGCCAGCAGCTTAGTCGGGTATGGCTACACCTTC. The full variable domain, completed using reference TRBV7-2 and TRBJ1-2, is GAGVSQSPSNKVTEKGKDVELRCDPISGHTALYWYRQSLGQGLEFLIYFQGNSAPDKSGLPSDRFSAERTGGSVSTLTIQRTQQEDSAVYLCASSLVGYGYTFGSGTRLTVV.

The V call is TRBV11-2, the J call TRBJ2-6; D gene unclear. V was shortened by 0 bases and J by 0 bases, with 15 bases between the two germline ends. This CDR3 has 19 residues. Germline CDR1 and CDR2: SGHAT and FQNNGV. The CDR3 loop is CASSLDLPGTSSGANVLTF. Here the CDR3 DNA reads TGTGCCAGCAGCTTAGATCTCCCAGGAACGAGCTCTGGGGCCAACGTCCTGACTTTC.

This clone was seen just once. This chain connects TRBV29-1 to TRBJ2-3; 13 bases agree with TRBD2. The CDR3 length is 17 residues. Germline CDR1 is SQVTM and CDR2 is ANQGSEA. With V trimmed by 1 base and J by 5 bases, 9 bases remained unmatched. Written as DNA, the CDR3 is TGCAGCGTTGAAGGGAAGACTAGCGGGAGGTCGGGAGATACGCAGTATTTT. Protein: CSVEGKTSGRSGDTQYF.

V is TRBV5-4 and J is TRBJ2-3, with a tentative D call TRBD2 (7 bases). Germline CDR1 and CDR2: SGHNT and YYREEE (reference sequence). The V gene lost 7 bases and the J gene lost 0 bases, with 15 bases spanning the gap. This CDR3 is built from 15 residues. The CDR3 is CASGGGQTSTDTQYF. The CDR3 bases are TGTGCCAGCGGGGGGGGGCAGACTAGCACAGATACGCAGTATTTT. Using reference TRBV5-4 and TRBJ2-3 for the parts outside the CDR3, the full variable domain is ETGVTQSPTHLIKTRGQQVTLRCSSQSGHNTVSWYQQALGQGPQFIFQYYREEENGRGNFPPRFSGLQFPNYSSELNVNALELDDSALYLCASGGGQTSTDTQYFGPGTRLTVL.